Listed below are T cell receptor beta chains from one sample, sequenced in a study of beta chain features in type 1 diabetes. Data came from immunoSEQ multiplex PCR; TCRdb stores just in-frame clones and leaves some out. The sample holds roughly 300,000 clones, roughly an eighth seen once. Sequenced: naive CD4+ T cells from blood. These TCRs come from a young man with type 1 diabetes. CDR3s include the opening cysteine and the closing phenylalanine or tryptophan. A D gene is named only where the DNA matches it firmly. A clone size is listed for some rows: how often the clone was seen (once, few, many), or a class if it is expanded.

clone size | J gene | V gene | D gene | CDR3 DNA | CDR3 protein
few | TRBJ2-3 | TRBV18 | TRBD1 | TGTGCCAGCTCACCGCAGCTGACAGGGACCAGCACAGATACGCAGTATTTT | CASSPQLTGTSTDTQYF
once | TRBJ2-7 | TRBV6-6 | TRBD1 | TGTGCCACTCGCCCCCGTGGGACAGGGAACGAGCAGTACTTC | CATRPRGTGNEQYF
- | TRBJ2-7 | TRBV6-6 | - | TGTGCCAGCAGAGTAGAAGGAGTGAGCGAGCAGTACTTC | CASRVEGVSEQYF
- | TRBJ2-3 | TRBV7-2 | - | TGTGCCAGCAGCCAAGGACTTCTCCCAGATACGCAGTATTTT | CASSQGLLPDTQYF
few | TRBJ2-3 | TRBV7-2 | TRBD2 | TGTGCCAGCAGCTTAGGAGTACGGCGGGAGGGCCGGACAGATACGCAGTATTTT | CASSLGVRREGRTDTQYF
few | TRBJ2-3 | TRBV11-2 | TRBD2 | TGTGCCAGCAGCTCAGCGGGGACCGCAGATACGCAGTATTTT | CASSSAGTADTQYF
- | TRBJ2-7 | TRBV7-2 | - | TGTGCCAGCAGCTCCAACCGGGACTCCTACGAGCAGTACTTC | CASSSNRDSYEQYF
few | TRBJ1-1 | TRBV27 | - | TGTGCCAGCAAGCAGGTCAGTAGGACTGAAGCTTTCTTT | CASKQVSRTEAFF
few | TRBJ1-1 | TRBV19 | - | TGTGCCAGTAGTAGCGGAGGGAACACTGAAGCTTTCTTT | CASSSGGNTEAFF
- | TRBJ2-7 | TRBV4-2 | TRBD2 | TGTGCCAGCAGCCAGGGGACTAGCGGAAACTACGAGCAGTACTTC | CASSQGTSGNYEQYF
few | TRBJ2-5 | TRBV5-4 | - | TGTGCCAGCAGCGGCAGGGGTGGGATGGAGACCCAGTACTTC | CASSGRGGMETQYF
few | TRBJ2-5 | TRBV28 | TRBD2 | TGTGCCAGCAGCCCCACCGGGACTAGCGGGATGGAGACCCAGTACTTC | CASSPTGTSGMETQYF
- | TRBJ2-1 | TRBV7-9 | - | TGTGCCAGCAGCTTACCGGGAAGCTCCTACAATGAGCAGTTCTTC | CASSLPGSSYNEQFF
few | TRBJ1-4 | TRBV27 | - | TGTGCCAGCAGTTCCGAACTTCCGGGACTAACGAGAGAAAAACTGTTTTTT | CASSSELPGLTREKLFF
- | TRBJ1-2 | TRBV9 | TRBD1 | TGTGCCAGCAGCGCAGGGACAGGGGGTGCCTATGGCTACACCTTC | CASSAGTGGAYGYTF
few | TRBJ2-3 | TRBV29-1 | TRBD1 | TGCAGCGTTGTGGGACAGGGCCGACCAGATACGCAGTATTTT | CSVVGQGRPDTQYF
- | TRBJ2-7 | TRBV11-2 | - | TGTGCCAGCAGCTCCCTTGGGGAGTCCTACGAGCAGTACTTC | CASSSLGESYEQYF
- | TRBJ1-1 | TRBV5-1 | - | TGCGCCAGCAGCTCCACGCCGGGGAGGGAAGCTTTCTTT | CASSSTPGREAFF
- | TRBJ1-1 | TRBV5-1 | - | TGCGCCAGCAGCCAGGGTCCGTTCACGAACACTGAAGCTTTCTTT | CASSQGPFTNTEAFF
- | TRBJ1-2 | TRBV18 | - | TGTGCCAGCTCGCGGACAGATACTAACTATGGCTACACCTTC | CASSRTDTNYGYTF
few | TRBJ1-2 | TRBV6-5 | - | TGTGCCAGCAGTTACGGCTCCCGCTATGGCTACACCTTC | CASSYGSRYGYTF
- | TRBJ1-1 | TRBV5-1 | TRBD1 | TGCGCCAGCAGCTTGCAGGGGGCGGTGGCTGAAGCTTTCTTT | CASSLQGAVAEAFF
- | TRBJ2-1 | TRBV5-1 | TRBD2 | TGCGCCAGCAGCGAAGTGGGACTAGCGGGACGCTACTCCTACAATGAGCAGTTCTTC | CASSEVGLAGRYSYNEQFF
few | TRBJ2-1 | TRBV28 | TRBD2 | TGTGCCAGCAGTTTGCGGACTAGCGACTACAATGAGCAGTTCTTC | CASSLRTSDYNEQFF
- | TRBJ1-1 | TRBV19 | - | TGTGCCAGTAGTACCACCCCGGACACTGAAGCTTTCTTT | CASSTTPDTEAFF
- | TRBJ1-1 | TRBV2 | - | TGTGCCAGCAGCTCGACAGGCCAAAACGAAGCTTTCTTT | CASSSTGQNEAFF
- | TRBJ2-1 | TRBV7-2 | TRBD1 | TGTGCCAGCAGCTTTGACAGGGGCTGGAATGAGCAGTTCTTC | CASSFDRGWNEQFF
few | TRBJ2-3 | TRBV7-3 | TRBD1 | TGTGCCAGCAGTCCGGGACAGGGGAGGTCAGATACGCAGTATTTT | CASSPGQGRSDTQYF
few | TRBJ2-4 | TRBV5-4 | - | TGTGCCAGCAGCTTGGGGACGGTGCGAGGAGGCATTCAGTACTTC | CASSLGTVRGGIQYF
few | TRBJ1-5 | TRBV2 | - | TGTGCCAGCACTCTGGGGGGACCCCAGCATTTT | CASTLGGPQHF
- | TRBJ1-5 | TRBV5-8 | - | TGTGCCAGCAGCTGGCCGAATCAGCCCCAGCATTTT | CASSWPNQPQHF
few | TRBJ2-5 | TRBV6-5 | - | TGTGCCAGCAGTTACTCGCCTAGTCAAGAGACCCAGTACTTC | CASSYSPSQETQYF
- | TRBJ1-2 | TRBV6-6 | - | TGTGCCAGCACCACCACAGGGTATGGCTACACCTTC | CASTTTGYGYTF
few | TRBJ2-2 | TRBV18 | TRBD1 | TGTGCCAGCTCACTGGGACAGGCGAACACCGGGGAGCTGTTTTTT | CASSLGQANTGELFF
- | TRBJ2-5 | TRBV7-2 | TRBD1 | TGTGCCAGCAGCTTAACGACAGGGGGCTGGGAGACCCAGTACTTC | CASSLTTGGWETQYF
- | TRBJ1-1 | TRBV27 | - | TGTGCCAGCAGTTTCCTTAATTTCGGCACTGAAGCTTTCTTT | CASSFLNFGTEAFF